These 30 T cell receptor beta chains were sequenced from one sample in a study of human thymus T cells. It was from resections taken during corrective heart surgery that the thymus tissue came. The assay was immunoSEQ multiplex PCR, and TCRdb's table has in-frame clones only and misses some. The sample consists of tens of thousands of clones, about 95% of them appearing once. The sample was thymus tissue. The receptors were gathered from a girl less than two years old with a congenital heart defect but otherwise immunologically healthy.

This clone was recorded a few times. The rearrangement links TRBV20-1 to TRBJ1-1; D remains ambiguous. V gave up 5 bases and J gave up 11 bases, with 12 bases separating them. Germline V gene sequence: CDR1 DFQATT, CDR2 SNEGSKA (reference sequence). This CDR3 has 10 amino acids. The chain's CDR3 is CSAARIVAFF. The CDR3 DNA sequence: TGCAGTGCTGCCCGGATTGTGGCTTTCTTT.

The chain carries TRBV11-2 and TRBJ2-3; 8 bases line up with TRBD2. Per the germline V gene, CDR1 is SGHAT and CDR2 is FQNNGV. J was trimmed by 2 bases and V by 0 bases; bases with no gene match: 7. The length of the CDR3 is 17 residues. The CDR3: CASSLDLAGGATDTQYF. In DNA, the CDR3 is TGTGCCAGCAGCTTAGATCTGGCGGGAGGAGCCACAGATACGCAGTATTTT. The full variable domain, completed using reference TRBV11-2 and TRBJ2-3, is EAGVAQSPRYKIIEKRQSVAFWCNPISGHATLYWYQQILGQGPKLLIQFQNNGVVDDSQLPKDRFSAERLKGVDSTLKIQPAKLEDSAVYLCASSLDLAGGATDTQYFGPGTRLTVL.

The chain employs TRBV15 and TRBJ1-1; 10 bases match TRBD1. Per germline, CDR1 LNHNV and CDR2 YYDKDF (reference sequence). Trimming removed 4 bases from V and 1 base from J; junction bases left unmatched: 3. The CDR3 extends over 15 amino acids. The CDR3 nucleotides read TGTGCCACCAGCACCCGGGACAGGGGGAACACTGAAGCTTTCTTT. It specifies CATSTRDRGNTEAFF. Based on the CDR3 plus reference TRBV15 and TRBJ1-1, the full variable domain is DAMVIQNPRYQVTQFGKPVTLSCSQTLNHNVMYWYQQKSSQAPKLLFHYYDKDFNNEADTPDNFQSRRPNTSFCFLDIRSPGLGDTAMYLCATSTRDRGNTEAFFGQGTRLTVV.

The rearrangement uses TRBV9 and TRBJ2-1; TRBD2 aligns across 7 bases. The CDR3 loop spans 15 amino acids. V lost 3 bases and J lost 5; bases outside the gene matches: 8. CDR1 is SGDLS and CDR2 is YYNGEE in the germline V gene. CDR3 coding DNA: TGTGCCAGCAGCGATACTAGCGCCGGGGACAATGAGCAGTTCTTC. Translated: CASSDTSAGDNEQFF.

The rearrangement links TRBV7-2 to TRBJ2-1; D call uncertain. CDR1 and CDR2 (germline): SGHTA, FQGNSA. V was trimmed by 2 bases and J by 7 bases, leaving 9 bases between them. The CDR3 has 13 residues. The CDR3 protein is CASSLRIGNEQFF. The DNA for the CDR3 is TGTGCCAGCAGCTTACGGATCGGAAATGAGCAGTTCTTC.

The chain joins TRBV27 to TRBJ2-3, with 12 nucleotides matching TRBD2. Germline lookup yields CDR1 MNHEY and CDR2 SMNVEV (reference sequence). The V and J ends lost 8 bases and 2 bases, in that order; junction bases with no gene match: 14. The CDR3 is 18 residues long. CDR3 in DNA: TGTGCCAGCCGACCACGGACTAGCGGGGCGGGACACACAGATACGCAGTATTTT. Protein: CASRPRTSGAGHTDTQYF.

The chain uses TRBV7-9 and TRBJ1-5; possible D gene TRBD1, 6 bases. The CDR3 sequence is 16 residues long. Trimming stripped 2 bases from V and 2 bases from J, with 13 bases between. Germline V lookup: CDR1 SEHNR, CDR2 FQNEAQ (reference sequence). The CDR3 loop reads CASSLYPPGGNQPQHF. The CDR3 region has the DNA TGTGCCAGCAGCTTATACCCCCCAGGGGGCAATCAGCCCCAGCATTTT.

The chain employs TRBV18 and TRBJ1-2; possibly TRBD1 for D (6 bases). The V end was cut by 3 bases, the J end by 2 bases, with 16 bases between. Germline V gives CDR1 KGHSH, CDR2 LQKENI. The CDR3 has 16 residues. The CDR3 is CASSPSVTGPNYGYTF. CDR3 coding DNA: TGTGCCAGCTCACCCTCCGTGACAGGCCCGAACTATGGCTACACCTTC.

The DNA for the CDR3 is TGTGCCAGCAGCTTGGGGACTTGGGATGGGGAGCTGTTTTTT. As protein: CASSLGTWDGELFF. V is TRBV7-8 and J is TRBJ2-2; D perhaps matches TRBD2 (6 bases). V was pared by 3 bases and J by 8 bases, with 13 bases between. CDR1 is SGHVS, CDR2 FQNEAQ, per germline. The CDR3 loop spans 14 amino acids.

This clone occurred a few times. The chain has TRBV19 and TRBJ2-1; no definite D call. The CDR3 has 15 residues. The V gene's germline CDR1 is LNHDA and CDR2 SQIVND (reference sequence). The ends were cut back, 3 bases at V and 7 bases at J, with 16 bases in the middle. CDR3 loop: CASSMRQTSKNEQFF. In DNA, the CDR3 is TGTGCCAGTAGTATGAGGCAGACTTCTAAGAATGAGCAGTTCTTC.

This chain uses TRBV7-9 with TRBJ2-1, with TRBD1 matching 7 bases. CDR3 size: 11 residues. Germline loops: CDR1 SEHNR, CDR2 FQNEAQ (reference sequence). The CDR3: CATDRVNEQFF. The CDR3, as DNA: TGTGCTACAGACAGGGTCAATGAGCAGTTCTTC.

The CDR3 DNA reads as TGTGCCAGTAGTTTGGGGTCGAATCAGCCCCAGCATTTT. It encodes CASSLGSNQPQHF. The chain links TRBV19 to TRBJ1-5; D gene uncertain. Germline CDR1 is LNHDA and CDR2 is SQIVND (reference sequence). The CDR3 is 13 residues long. V dropped 5 bases and J dropped 4 bases, with 9 bases sitting between them.

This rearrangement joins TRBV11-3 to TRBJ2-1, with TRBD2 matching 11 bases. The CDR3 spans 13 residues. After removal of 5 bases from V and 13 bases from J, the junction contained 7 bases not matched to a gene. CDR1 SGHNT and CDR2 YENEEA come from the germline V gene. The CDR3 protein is CASSPSTSGGQFF. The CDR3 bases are TGTGCCAGCAGCCCTTCTACTAGCGGGGGTCAGTTCTTC.

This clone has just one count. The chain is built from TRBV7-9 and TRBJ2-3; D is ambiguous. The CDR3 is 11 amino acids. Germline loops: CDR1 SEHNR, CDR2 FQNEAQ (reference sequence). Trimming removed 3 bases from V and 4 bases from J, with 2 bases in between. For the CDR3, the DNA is TGTGCCAGCAGCTTTTCAGATACGCAGTATTTT. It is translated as CASSFSDTQYF.

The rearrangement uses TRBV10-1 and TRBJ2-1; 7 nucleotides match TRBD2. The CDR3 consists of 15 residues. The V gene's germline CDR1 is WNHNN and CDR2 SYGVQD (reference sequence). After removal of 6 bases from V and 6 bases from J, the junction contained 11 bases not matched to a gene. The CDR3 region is CASSPAGVYFNEQFF. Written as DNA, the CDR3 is TGCGCCAGCAGCCCGGCGGGAGTATATTTCAATGAGCAGTTCTTC.

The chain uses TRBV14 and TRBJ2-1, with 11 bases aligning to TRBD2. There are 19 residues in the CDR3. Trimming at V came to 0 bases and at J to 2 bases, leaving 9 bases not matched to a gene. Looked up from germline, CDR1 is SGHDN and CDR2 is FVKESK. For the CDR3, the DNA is TGTGCCAGCAGCCAAGAAGGGAGACTAGCGGGAAAGGCCTACAATGAGCAGTTCTTC. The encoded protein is CASSQEGRLAGKAYNEQFF.

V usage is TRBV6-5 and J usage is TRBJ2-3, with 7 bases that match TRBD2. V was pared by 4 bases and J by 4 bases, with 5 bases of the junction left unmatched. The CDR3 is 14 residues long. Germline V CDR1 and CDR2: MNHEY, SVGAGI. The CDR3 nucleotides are TGTGCCAGCAGTTCCGGGGAGGGGCCAGATACGCAGTATTTT. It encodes CASSSGEGPDTQYF.

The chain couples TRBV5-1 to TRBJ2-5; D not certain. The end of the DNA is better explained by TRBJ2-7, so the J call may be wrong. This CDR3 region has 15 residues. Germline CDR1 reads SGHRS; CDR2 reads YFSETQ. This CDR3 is CASSLEVGIGYEQYF. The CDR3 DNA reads TGCGCCAGCAGCTTGGAGGTAGGTATCGGCTACGAGCAGTACTTC.

In DNA form, the CDR3 reads TGTGCCAGGGGGACTAGCGCCCTCCAAGAGACCCAGTACTTC. It codes for CARGTSALQETQYF. This chain joins TRBV2 and TRBJ2-5; 10 bases fit TRBD2. Losses at the gene ends were 9 bases for V and 1 base for J; bases not matched to a gene: 5. This CDR3 is built from 14 residues. From germline, CDR1 is SNHLY and CDR2 FYNNEI.

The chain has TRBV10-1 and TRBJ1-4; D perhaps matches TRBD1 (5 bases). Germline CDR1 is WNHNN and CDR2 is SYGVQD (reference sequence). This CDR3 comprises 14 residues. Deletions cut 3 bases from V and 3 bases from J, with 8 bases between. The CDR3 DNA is TGCGCCAGCAGTGAATGGGGGGCTAATGAAAAACTGTTTTTT. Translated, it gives CASSEWGANEKLFF.

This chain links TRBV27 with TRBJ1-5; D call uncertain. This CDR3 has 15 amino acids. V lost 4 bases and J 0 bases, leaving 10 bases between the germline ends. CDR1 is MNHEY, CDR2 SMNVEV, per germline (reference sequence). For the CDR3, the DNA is TGTGCCAGCAGTTCCCGTAAAGCTAGCAATCAGCCCCAGCATTTT. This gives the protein CASSSRKASNQPQHF.

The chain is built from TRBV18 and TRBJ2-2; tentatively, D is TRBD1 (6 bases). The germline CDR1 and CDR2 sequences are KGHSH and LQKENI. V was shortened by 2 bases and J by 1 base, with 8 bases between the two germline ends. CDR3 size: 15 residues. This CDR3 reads CASSPGTMNTGELFF. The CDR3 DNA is TGTGCCAGCTCACCAGGGACAATGAACACCGGGGAGCTGTTTTTT.

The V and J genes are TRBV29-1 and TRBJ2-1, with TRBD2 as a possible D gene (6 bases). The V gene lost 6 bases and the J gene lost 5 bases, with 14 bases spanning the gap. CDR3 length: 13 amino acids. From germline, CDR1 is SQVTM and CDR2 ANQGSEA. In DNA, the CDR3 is TGCAGCGTCCGGAGGGACTGGAACAATGAGCAGTTCTTC. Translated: CSVRRDWNNEQFF.

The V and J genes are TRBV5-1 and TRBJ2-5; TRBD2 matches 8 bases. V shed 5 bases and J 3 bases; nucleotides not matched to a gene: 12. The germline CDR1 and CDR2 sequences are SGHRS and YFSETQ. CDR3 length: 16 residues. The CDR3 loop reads CASRLGTRSLEETQYF. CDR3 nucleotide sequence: TGCGCCAGCAGGCTGGGGACTAGGTCCCTGGAAGAGACCCAGTACTTC.

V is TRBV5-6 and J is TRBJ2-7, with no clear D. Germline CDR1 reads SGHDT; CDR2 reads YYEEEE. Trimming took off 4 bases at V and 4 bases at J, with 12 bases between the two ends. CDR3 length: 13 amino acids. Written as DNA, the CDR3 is TGTGCCAGCAGCCCTGGAGAGGTATACGAGCAGTACTTC. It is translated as CASSPGEVYEQYF. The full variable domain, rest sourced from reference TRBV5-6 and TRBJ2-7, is DAGVTQSPTHLIKTRGQQVTLRCSPKSGHDTVSWYQQALGQGPQFIFQYYEEEERQRGNFPDRFSGHQFPNYSSELNVNALLLGDSALYLCASSPGEVYEQYFGPGTRLTVT.

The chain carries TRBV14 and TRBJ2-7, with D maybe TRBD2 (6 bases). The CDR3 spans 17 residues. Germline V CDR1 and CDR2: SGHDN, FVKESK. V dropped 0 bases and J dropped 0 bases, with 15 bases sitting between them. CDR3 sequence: CASSQERGGASSYEQYF. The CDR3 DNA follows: TGTGCCAGCAGCCAAGAAAGAGGCGGGGCTAGCTCCTACGAGCAGTACTTC.

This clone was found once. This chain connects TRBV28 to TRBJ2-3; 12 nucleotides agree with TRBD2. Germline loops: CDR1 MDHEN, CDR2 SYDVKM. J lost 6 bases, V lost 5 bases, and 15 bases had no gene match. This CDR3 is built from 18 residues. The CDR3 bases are TGTGCCAGCAGTCCCCCCCGACTAGCGGGAGAAGTAGGCGATACGCAGTATTTT. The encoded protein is CASSPPRLAGEVGDTQYF.

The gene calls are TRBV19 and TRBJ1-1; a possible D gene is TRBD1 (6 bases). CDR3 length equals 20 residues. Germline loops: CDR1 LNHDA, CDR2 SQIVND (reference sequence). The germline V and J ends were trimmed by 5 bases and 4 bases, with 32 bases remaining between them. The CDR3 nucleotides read TGTGCCAGTAGTCCACTATCCGCGATCCCTTACAGGGTCTGGGGCACTGAAGCTTTCTTT. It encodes CASSPLSAIPYRVWGTEAFF.

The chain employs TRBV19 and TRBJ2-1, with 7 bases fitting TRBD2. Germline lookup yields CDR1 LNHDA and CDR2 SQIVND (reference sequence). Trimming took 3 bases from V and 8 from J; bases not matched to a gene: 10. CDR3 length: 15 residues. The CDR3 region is CASSIGGTPVDEQFF. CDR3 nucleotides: TGTGCCAGTAGTATCGGGGGGACCCCGGTAGATGAGCAGTTCTTC.

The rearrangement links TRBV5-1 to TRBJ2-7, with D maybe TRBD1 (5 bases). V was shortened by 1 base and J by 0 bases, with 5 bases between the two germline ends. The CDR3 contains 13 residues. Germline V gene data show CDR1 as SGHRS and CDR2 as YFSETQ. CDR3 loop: CASSLQGSYEQYF. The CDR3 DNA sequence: TGCGCCAGCAGCTTGCAGGGCTCCTACGAGCAGTACTTC.